A selection of T cell receptor beta chains follows, all from one sample in a study of T cells after yellow fever vaccination. TCRdb re-called the 5' RACE reads through MiXCR, storing one row per CDR3 protein. The sample yields some 350,000 distinct CDR3 sequences, 3% to 4.5% seen once. The sequencing used PBMCs, collected 5 days after the yellow fever booster vaccination. The origin of the receptors is a man younger than 35 who received the YFV17D yellow fever vaccine. CDR3s include the opening cysteine and the closing phenylalanine or tryptophan.

j_call: TRBJ1-1
v_call: TRBV7-2
cdr3_aa: CASSPDGRMNTEAFF

j_call: TRBJ2-5
v_call: TRBV5-5
cdr3_aa: CASSLALAGKQETQYF

j_call: TRBJ1-6
v_call: TRBV24-1
cdr3_aa: CATSEGIGSPLHF

j_call: TRBJ1-5
v_call: TRBV6-2/TRBV6-3
cdr3_aa: CASCRDDQPQHF

j_call: TRBJ2-5
v_call: TRBV24-1
cdr3_aa: CATSDQGHQETQYF

j_call: TRBJ2-3
v_call: TRBV7-8
cdr3_aa: CASSLGVGSGTDTQYF

j_call: TRBJ2-1
v_call: TRBV29-1
cdr3_aa: CSAGGGGSYNEQFF

j_call: TRBJ1-1
v_call: TRBV5-5
cdr3_aa: CASSLQGATEAFF

j_call: TRBJ2-1
v_call: TRBV28
cdr3_aa: CASSFRTRTNEQFF

j_call: TRBJ1-5
v_call: TRBV27
cdr3_aa: CASGKGQGTQPQHF

j_call: TRBJ1-1
v_call: TRBV7-2
cdr3_aa: CASSATGGVNTEAFF

j_call: TRBJ2-2
v_call: TRBV21-1
cdr3_aa: CASSKSRQGGTGELFF

j_call: TRBJ2-2
v_call: TRBV6-2/TRBV6-3
cdr3_aa: CATQSGHTGELFF

j_call: TRBJ2-5
v_call: TRBV5-1
cdr3_aa: CASSRRQGDQETQYF

j_call: TRBJ1-4
v_call: TRBV7-9
cdr3_aa: CASSELVGEKLFF

j_call: TRBJ2-7
v_call: TRBV7-9
cdr3_aa: CASSSKHPGAYEQYF

j_call: TRBJ2-3
v_call: TRBV11-3
cdr3_aa: CASSLGRTETDTQYF

j_call: TRBJ2-1
v_call: TRBV6-6
cdr3_aa: CASSTGTGSYNEQFF

j_call: TRBJ2-5
v_call: TRBV5-1
cdr3_aa: CASSSDPQGTQETQYF

j_call: TRBJ2-3
v_call: TRBV5-1
cdr3_aa: CASSLSGDSTDTQYF

j_call: TRBJ2-2
v_call: TRBV29-1
cdr3_aa: CSVRSGSGGTTGELFF

j_call: TRBJ2-2
v_call: TRBV5-5
cdr3_aa: CASRRSLPDTGELFF

j_call: TRBJ1-2
v_call: TRBV20-1
cdr3_aa: CSARYDGYTF

j_call: TRBJ1-5
v_call: TRBV27
cdr3_aa: CASSFEPRNQPQHF

j_call: TRBJ2-1
v_call: TRBV14
cdr3_aa: CASSQGSGGAYNEQFF

j_call: TRBJ1-2
v_call: TRBV6-5
cdr3_aa: CATKYLDRGFYYGYTF

j_call: TRBJ1-3
v_call: TRBV5-1
cdr3_aa: CASSPSARGRSDTIYF

j_call: TRBJ1-1
v_call: TRBV4-1
cdr3_aa: CASSQGLGSEAFF

j_call: TRBJ1-6
v_call: TRBV6-5
cdr3_aa: CASSYEESYNSPLHF

j_call: TRBJ2-7
v_call: TRBV7-8
cdr3_aa: CASSSGTEAYYEQYF